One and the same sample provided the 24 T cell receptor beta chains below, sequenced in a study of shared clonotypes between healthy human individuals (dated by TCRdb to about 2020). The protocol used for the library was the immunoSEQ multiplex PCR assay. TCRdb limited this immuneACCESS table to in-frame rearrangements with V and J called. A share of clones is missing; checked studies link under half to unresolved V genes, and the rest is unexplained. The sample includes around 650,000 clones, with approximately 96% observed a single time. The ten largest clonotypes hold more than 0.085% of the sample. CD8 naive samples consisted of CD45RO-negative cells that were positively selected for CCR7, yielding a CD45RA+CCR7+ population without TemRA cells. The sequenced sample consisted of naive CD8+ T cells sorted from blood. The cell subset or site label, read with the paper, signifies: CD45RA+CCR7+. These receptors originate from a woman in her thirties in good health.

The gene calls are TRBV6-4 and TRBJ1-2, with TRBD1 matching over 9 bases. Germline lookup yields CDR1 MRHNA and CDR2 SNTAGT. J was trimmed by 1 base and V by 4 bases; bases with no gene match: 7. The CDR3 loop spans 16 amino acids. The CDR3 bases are TGTGCCAGCAGTGTGGGGGACAGGGATTTTAACTATGGCTACACCTTC. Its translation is CASSVGDRDFNYGYTF.

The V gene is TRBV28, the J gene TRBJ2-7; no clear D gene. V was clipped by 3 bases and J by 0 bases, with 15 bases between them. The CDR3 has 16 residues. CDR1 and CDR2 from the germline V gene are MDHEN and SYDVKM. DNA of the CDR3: TGTGCCAGCAGTTTGGAATGGGGAAACACCTCCTACGAGCAGTACTTC. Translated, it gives CASSLEWGNTSYEQYF.

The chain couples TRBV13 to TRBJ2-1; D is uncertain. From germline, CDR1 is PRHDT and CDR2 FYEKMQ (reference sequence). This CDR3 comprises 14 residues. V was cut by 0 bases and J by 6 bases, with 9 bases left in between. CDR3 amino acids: CASSLGLVANEQFF. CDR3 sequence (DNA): TGTGCCAGCAGCTTAGGATTAGTTGCCAATGAGCAGTTCTTC. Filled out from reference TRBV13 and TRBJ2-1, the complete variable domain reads AAGVIQSPRHLIKEKRETATLKCYPIPRHDTVYWYQQGPGQDPQFLISFYEKMQSDKGSIPDRFSAQQFSDYHSELNMSSLELGDSALYFCASSLGLVANEQFFGPGTRLTVL.

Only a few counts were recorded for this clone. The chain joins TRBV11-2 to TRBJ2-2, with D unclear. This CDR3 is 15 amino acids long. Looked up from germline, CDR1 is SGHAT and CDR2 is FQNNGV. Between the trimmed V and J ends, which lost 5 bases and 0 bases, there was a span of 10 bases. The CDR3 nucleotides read TGTGCCAGCAGCGCACCCATCGCGAACACCGGGGAGCTGTTTTTT. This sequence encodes CASSAPIANTGELFF.

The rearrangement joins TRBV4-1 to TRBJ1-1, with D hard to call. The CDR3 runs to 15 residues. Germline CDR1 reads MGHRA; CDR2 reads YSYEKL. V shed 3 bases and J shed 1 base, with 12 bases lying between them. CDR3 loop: CASSHPEGANTEAFF. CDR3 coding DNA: TGCGCCAGCAGCCACCCGGAAGGTGCGAACACTGAAGCTTTCTTT.

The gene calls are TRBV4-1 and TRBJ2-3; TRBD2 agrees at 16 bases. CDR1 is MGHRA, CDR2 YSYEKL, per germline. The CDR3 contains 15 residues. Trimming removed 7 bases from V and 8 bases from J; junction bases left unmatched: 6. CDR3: CASTGTSGRGGTQYF. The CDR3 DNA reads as TGCGCCAGCACGGGGACTAGCGGGAGGGGAGGTACGCAGTATTTT.

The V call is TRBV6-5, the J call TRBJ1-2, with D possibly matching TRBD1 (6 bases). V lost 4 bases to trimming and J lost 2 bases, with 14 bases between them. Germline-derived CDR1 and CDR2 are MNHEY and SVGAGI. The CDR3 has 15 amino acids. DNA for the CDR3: TGTGCCAGCAGTTCCCTGGGGGGGCTCAACTATGGCTACACCTTC. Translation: CASSSLGGLNYGYTF.

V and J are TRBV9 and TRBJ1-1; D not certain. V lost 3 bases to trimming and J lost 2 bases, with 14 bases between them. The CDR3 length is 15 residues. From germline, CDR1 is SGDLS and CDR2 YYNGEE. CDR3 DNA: TGTGCCAGCAGCGCGTCGTGGGGATCAAACACTGAAGCTTTCTTT. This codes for CASSASWGSNTEAFF.

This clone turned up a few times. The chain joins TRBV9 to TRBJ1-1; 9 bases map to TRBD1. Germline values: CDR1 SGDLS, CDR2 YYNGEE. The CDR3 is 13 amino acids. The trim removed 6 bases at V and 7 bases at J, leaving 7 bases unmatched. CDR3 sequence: CASTPWTGVEAFF. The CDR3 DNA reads TGTGCCAGCACCCCATGGACAGGGGTTGAAGCTTTCTTT.

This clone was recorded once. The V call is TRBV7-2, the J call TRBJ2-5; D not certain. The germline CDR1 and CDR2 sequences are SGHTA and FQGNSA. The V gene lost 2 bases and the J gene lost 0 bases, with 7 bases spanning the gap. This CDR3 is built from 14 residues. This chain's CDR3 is CASSLNGYQETQYF. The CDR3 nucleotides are TGTGCCAGCAGCTTAAATGGGTACCAAGAGACCCAGTACTTC.

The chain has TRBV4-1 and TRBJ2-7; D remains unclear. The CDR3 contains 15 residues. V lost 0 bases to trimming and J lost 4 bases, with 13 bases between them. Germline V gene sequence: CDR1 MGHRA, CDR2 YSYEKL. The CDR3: CASSQEGFSGYEQYF. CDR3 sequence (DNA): TGCGCCAGCAGCCAAGAGGGGTTCTCCGGGTACGAGCAGTACTTC.

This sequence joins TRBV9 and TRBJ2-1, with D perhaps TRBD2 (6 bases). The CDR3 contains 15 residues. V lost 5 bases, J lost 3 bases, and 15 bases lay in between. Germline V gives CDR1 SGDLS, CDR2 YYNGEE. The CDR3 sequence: CASSFRAGIYNEQFF. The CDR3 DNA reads TGTGCCAGCAGTTTCCGGGCGGGAATCTACAATGAGCAGTTCTTC. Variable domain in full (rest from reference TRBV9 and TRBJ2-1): DSGVTQTPKHLITATGQRVTLRCSPRSGDLSVYWYQQSLDQGLQFLIQYYNGEERAKGNILERFSAQQFPDLHSELNLSSLELGDSALYFCASSFRAGIYNEQFFGPGTRLTVL.

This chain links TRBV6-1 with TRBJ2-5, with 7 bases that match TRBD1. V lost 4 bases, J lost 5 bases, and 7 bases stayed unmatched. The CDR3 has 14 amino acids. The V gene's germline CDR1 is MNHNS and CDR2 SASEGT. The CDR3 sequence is CASSGARGWETQYF. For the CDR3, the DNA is TGTGCCAGCAGTGGGGCCAGGGGGTGGGAGACCCAGTACTTC.

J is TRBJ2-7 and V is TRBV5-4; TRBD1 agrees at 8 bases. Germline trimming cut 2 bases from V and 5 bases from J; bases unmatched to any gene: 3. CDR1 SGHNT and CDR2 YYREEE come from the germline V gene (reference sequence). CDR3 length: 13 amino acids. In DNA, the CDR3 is TGTGCCAGCAGCTTCCAGGGGGCGGACGAGCAGTACTTC. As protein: CASSFQGADEQYF.

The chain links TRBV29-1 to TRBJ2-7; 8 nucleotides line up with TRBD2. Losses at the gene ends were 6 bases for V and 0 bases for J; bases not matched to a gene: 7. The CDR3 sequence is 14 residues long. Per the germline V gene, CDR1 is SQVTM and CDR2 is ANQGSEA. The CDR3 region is CSVSPGRASYEQYF. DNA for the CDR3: TGCAGCGTCTCCCCCGGGAGGGCCTCCTACGAGCAGTACTTC.

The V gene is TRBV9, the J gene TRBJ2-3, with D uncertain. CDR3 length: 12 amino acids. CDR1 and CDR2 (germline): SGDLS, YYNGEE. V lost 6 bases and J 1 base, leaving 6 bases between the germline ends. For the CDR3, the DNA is TGTGCCAGCAACCGGGGCACAGATACGCAGTATTTT. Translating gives CASNRGTDTQYF.

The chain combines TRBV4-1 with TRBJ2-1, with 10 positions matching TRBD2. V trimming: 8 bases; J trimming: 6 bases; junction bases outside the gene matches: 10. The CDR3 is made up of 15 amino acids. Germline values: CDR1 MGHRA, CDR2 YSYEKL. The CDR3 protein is CASHPSGSIVNEQFF. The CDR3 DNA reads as TGCGCCAGCCACCCTAGCGGGAGTATTGTCAATGAGCAGTTCTTC.

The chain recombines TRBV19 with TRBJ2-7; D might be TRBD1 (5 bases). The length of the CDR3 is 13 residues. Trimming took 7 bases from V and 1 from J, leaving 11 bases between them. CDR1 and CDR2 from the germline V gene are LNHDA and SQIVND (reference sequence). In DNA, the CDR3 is TGTGCCAGTATAGGGCAGGGTTCCTACGAGCAGTACTTC. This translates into CASIGQGSYEQYF.

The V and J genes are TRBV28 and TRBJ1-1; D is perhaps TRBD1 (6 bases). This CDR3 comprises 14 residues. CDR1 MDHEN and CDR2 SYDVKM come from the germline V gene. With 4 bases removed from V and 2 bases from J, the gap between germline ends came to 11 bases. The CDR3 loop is CASSYAGVNTEAFF. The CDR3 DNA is TGTGCCAGCAGTTATGCAGGGGTAAACACTGAAGCTTTCTTT.

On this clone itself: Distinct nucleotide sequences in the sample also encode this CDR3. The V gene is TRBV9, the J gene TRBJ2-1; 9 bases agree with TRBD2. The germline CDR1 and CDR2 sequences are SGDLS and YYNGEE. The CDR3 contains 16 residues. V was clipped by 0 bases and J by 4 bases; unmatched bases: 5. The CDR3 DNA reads TGTGCCAGCAGCGTAGGGGGTAGCGGGAGTTACAATGAGCAGTTCTTC. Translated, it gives CASSVGGSGSYNEQFF.

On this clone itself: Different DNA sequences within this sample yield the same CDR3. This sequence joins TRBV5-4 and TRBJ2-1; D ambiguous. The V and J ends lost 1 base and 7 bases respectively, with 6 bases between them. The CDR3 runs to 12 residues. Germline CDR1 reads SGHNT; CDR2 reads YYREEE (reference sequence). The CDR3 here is CASSLLGNEQFF. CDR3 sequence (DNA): TGTGCCAGCAGCTTGTTGGGGAATGAGCAGTTCTTC.

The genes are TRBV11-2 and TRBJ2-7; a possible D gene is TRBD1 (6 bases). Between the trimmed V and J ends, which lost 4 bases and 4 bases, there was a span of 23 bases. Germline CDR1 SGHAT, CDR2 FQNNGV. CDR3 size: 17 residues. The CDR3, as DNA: TGTGCCAGCAGCTCCCAGTCGGTAGGACAGCAACCTTACGAGCAGTACTTC. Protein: CASSSQSVGQQPYEQYF.

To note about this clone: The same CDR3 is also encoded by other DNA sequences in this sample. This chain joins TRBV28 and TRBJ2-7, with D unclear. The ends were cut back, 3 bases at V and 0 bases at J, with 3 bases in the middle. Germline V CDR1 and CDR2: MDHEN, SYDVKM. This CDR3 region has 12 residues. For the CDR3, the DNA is TGTGCCAGCAGTTTGCCCTCCTACGAGCAGTACTTC. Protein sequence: CASSLPSYEQYF.

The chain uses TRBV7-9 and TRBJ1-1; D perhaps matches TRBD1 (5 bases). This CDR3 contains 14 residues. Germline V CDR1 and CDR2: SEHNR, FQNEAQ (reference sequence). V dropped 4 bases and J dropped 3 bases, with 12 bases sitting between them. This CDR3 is CASSSTQGYTEAFF. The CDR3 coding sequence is TGTGCCAGCAGCTCCACGCAGGGTTACACTGAAGCTTTCTTT.